Listed here are 30 T cell receptor beta chains from one sample, sequenced in a study of cytomegalovirus exposure and HLA in healthy donors listed by TCRdb under 2017. The library was produced with the immunoSEQ multiplex PCR assay. For the multiplex PCR, a mixture combining 60 forward primers for TCR Vbeta segments and 13 reverse primers for TCR Jbeta segments was used. What TCRdb holds here is the immuneACCESS table cut down to in-frame rearrangements. Part of the clones is not present; checked against another copy, under half of the missing clones reflect an unresolved V gene, and the others are unexplained. This sample holds hundreds of thousands of clones; approximately 82% were observed only once. The ten largest make up 3.8% of the sample. The sample consisted of PBMCs. The receptor set was obtained from a male donor in good health and CMV-seronegative.

The rearrangement joins TRBV10-1 to TRBJ2-1, with 7 positions matching TRBD2. The germline CDR1 and CDR2 sequences are WNHNN and SYGVQD (reference sequence). The V and J ends lost 4 bases and 6 bases, in that order; junction bases with no gene match: 0. CDR3 length: 12 residues. The CDR3 DNA is TGCGCCAGCAGTGGGACTAGCAATGAGCAGTTCTTC. It codes for CASSGTSNEQFF.

The chain uses TRBV11-1 and TRBJ1-1; no reliable D call. Germline values: CDR1 SGHAT, CDR2 FQDESV (reference sequence). CDR3 size: 13 residues. The V and J ends lost 5 bases and 4 bases respectively, with 11 bases between them. CDR3 amino acids: CASSDSERTEAFF. CDR3 DNA sequence: TGTGCCAGCAGCGATTCCGAGCGCACTGAAGCTTTCTTT.

The V and J genes are TRBV9 and TRBJ1-1, with unresolved D. V was pared by 2 bases and J by 4 bases, with 15 bases between. The CDR3 consists of 15 residues. Germline-derived CDR1 and CDR2 are SGDLS and YYNGEE. The CDR3 sequence is CASSVDALGGTEAFF. In DNA, the CDR3 is TGTGCCAGCAGCGTCGACGCCTTAGGAGGCACTGAAGCTTTCTTT.

The chain recombines TRBV2 with TRBJ2-3; possible D gene TRBD2, 7 bases. Trimming stripped 6 bases from V and 9 bases from J, with 13 bases between. The CDR3 length is 12 residues. Germline V CDR1 and CDR2: SNHLY, FYNNEI. DNA for the CDR3: TGTGCCAGCAGAGGGGGAGGGGTAACGCAGTATTTT. Its translation: CASRGGGVTQYF.

The chain has TRBV13 and TRBJ1-2; D is perhaps TRBD1 (5 bases). With 10 bases removed from V and 4 bases from J, the gap between germline ends came to 16 bases. The CDR3 is 13 residues long. CDR1 PRHDT and CDR2 FYEKMQ come from the germline V gene (reference sequence). The CDR3 bases are TGTGCCACCAAGGAGGGGTTAGGCTATGGCTACACCTTC. It encodes CATKEGLGYGYTF.

The chain has TRBV28 and TRBJ1-1; D unresolved. Deletions cut 2 bases from V and 2 bases from J, with 9 bases between. Germline V lookup: CDR1 MDHEN, CDR2 SYDVKM. CDR3 length: 14 residues. In DNA, the CDR3 is TGTGCCAGCAGTTTACCGAGCGGTAACACTGAAGCTTTCTTT. Translated: CASSLPSGNTEAFF.

The chain couples TRBV7-9 to TRBJ1-3, with D uncertain. V lost 7 bases to trimming and J lost 2 bases, with 18 bases between them. The CDR3 contains 16 residues. The germline CDR1 and CDR2 sequences are SEHNR and FQNEAQ (reference sequence). DNA for the CDR3: TGTGCCAGCACTCTAGGGCGGGTACTACCTGGAAACACCATATATTTT. Amino acid sequence: CASTLGRVLPGNTIYF.

The genes are TRBV28 and TRBJ2-7, with D possibly matching TRBD2 (6 bases). The V gene's germline CDR1 is MDHEN and CDR2 SYDVKM. The V gene lost 7 bases and the J gene lost 2 bases, with 12 bases spanning the gap. The CDR3 spans 13 residues. CDR3 loop: CASTRGGAYEQYF. DNA for the CDR3: TGTGCCAGCACCCGAGGCGGGGCCTACGAGCAGTACTTC.

The rearrangement links TRBV11-2 to TRBJ2-2; D may be TRBD1 (6 bases). Trimming stripped 5 bases from V and 6 bases from J, with 16 bases between. The CDR3 runs to 15 residues. Germline V gives CDR1 SGHAT, CDR2 FQNNGV. The CDR3 region has the DNA TGTGCCAGCAGCCGCCCAACAGGGTATTCCGGGGAGCTGTTTTTT. Translating it yields CASSRPTGYSGELFF.

The chain uses TRBV19 and TRBJ1-1; 7 bases fit TRBD1. Germline lookup yields CDR1 LNHDA and CDR2 SQIVND (reference sequence). J was trimmed by 0 bases and V by 5 bases; bases with no gene match: 6. The CDR3 loop spans 15 amino acids. For the CDR3, the DNA is TGTGCCAGTAGTCCTCTACAGGGGCTGAACACTGAAGCTTTCTTT. This translates into CASSPLQGLNTEAFF.

The chain uses TRBV10-3 and TRBJ1-5, with D perhaps TRBD1 (6 bases). Trimming took off 4 bases at V and 4 bases at J, with 8 bases between the two ends. The germline V gene has CDR1 ENHRY and CDR2 SYGVKD. The CDR3 has 13 residues. CDR3 in amino acids: CAISGDTNQPQHF. CDR3 nucleotide sequence: TGTGCCATCAGTGGGGACACAAATCAGCCCCAGCATTTT.

CDR3 in amino acids: CASSAGDRVGELFF. In DNA form, the CDR3 reads TGTGCCAGCAGCGCCGGGGACAGGGTTGGGGAACTGTTTTTT. The chain is built from TRBV9 and TRBJ1-4; 9 bases map to TRBD1. Germline V lookup: CDR1 SGDLS, CDR2 YYNGEE. V lost 3 bases, J lost 12 bases, and 9 bases stayed unmatched. The CDR3 is made up of 14 amino acids.

The rearrangement links TRBV27 to TRBJ2-3; D remains ambiguous. V lost 6 bases to trimming and J lost 1 base, with 8 bases between them. The CDR3 extends over 13 amino acids. Germline values: CDR1 MNHEY, CDR2 SMNVEV (reference sequence). The CDR3 protein is CASSRLGTDTQYF. CDR3 sequence (DNA): TGTGCCAGCAGCCGACTGGGCACAGATACGCAGTATTTT.

V is TRBV7-6 and J is TRBJ1-3, with D uncertain. Germline lookup yields CDR1 SGHVS and CDR2 FNYEAQ. This CDR3 spans 16 amino acids. With 2 bases removed from V and 2 bases from J, the gap between germline ends came to 13 bases. The CDR3 loop is CASSLSVPGPGNTIYF. The CDR3 nucleotides read TGTGCCAGCAGCTTATCAGTCCCAGGTCCTGGAAACACCATATATTTT.

The V gene is TRBV19, the J gene TRBJ2-3, with 7 bases lining up with TRBD2. From germline, CDR1 is LNHDA and CDR2 SQIVND (reference sequence). The trim removed 5 bases at V and 2 bases at J, leaving 4 bases unmatched. The CDR3 covers 14 residues. CDR3 sequence: CASSLLAITDTQYF. The CDR3 DNA sequence: TGTGCCAGTAGTTTACTAGCGATCACAGATACGCAGTATTTT.

This clone was found once. The rearrangement uses TRBV19 and TRBJ1-3, with 7 bases matching TRBD1. Germline V lookup: CDR1 LNHDA, CDR2 SQIVND (reference sequence). V dropped 5 bases and J dropped 4; count of bases not matched to a gene: 5. CDR3 size: 14 residues. This chain's CDR3 is CASSPSTGGNTIYF. The CDR3 DNA reads as TGTGCCAGTAGTCCATCGACAGGGGGAAACACCATATATTTT.

This chain links TRBV5-6 with TRBJ1-2, with D tentatively TRBD1 (5 bases). Germline CDR1 is SGHDT and CDR2 is YYEEEE. The CDR3 is made up of 15 amino acids. V was pared by 3 bases and J by 1 base, with 13 bases between. CDR3 in amino acids: CASSYRQTINYGYTF. The CDR3 nucleotides read TGTGCCAGCAGCTACAGACAGACGATTAACTATGGCTACACCTTC.

The genes are TRBV2 and TRBJ2-5; TRBD1 matches 9 bases. The J call could be wrong; TRBJ2-7 is a better fit for the DNA end. This CDR3 has 15 residues. Germline CDR1 reads SNHLY; CDR2 reads FYNNEI. DNA of the CDR3: TGTGCCAGCAGTGGGGACAGGGCCGGCTCCTACGAGCAGTACTTC. Its protein is CASSGDRAGSYEQYF.

This clone showed up just a few times. The V and J genes are TRBV6-1 and TRBJ1-5; weak D call: TRBD1 (6 bases). The CDR3 totals 16 residues. Germline CDR1 MNHNS, CDR2 SASEGT. Trimming took 2 bases from V and 2 from J, leaving 13 bases between them. The CDR3: CASSEFLWTGNQPQHF. CDR3 bases: TGTGCCAGCAGTGAATTTCTCTGGACAGGCAATCAGCCCCAGCATTTT.

A few counts support this clone. This chain uses TRBV5-1 with TRBJ2-7, with TRBD1 identical over 7 bases. The CDR3 is 14 amino acids. V lost 0 bases to trimming and J lost 2 bases; unmatched junction nucleotides: 2. Germline loops: CDR1 SGHRS, CDR2 YFSETQ. The CDR3 is CASSLAGTAYEQYF. For the CDR3, the DNA is TGCGCCAGCAGCTTGGCCGGGACAGCCTACGAGCAGTACTTC. Full variable domain (rest looked up from reference TRBV5-1 and TRBJ2-7): KAGVTQTPRYLIKTRGQQVTLSCSPISGHRSVSWYQQTPGQGLQFLFEYFSETQRNKGNFPGRFSGRQFSNSRSEMNVSTLELGDSALYLCASSLAGTAYEQYFGPGTRLTVT.

CDR3 protein: CASRAGQGGYEQYF. DNA for the CDR3: TGTGCCAGCAGAGCAGGACAGGGGGGCTACGAGCAGTACTTC. The chain links TRBV7-6 to TRBJ2-7; 10 bases line up with TRBD1. With 6 bases clipped from V and 3 bases from J, the junction kept 5 bases outside the gene matches. This CDR3 is 14 amino acids long. Germline V gene data show CDR1 as SGHVS and CDR2 as FNYEAQ.

This clone has a single count. Other DNA sequences in this sample translate to the same CDR3. J is TRBJ1-1 and V is TRBV19; TRBD1 is a possible D gene (5 bases). Trimming left V 5 bases short and J 1 base short, with 8 bases between. The CDR3 has 13 amino acids. Germline V lookup: CDR1 LNHDA, CDR2 SQIVND (reference sequence). CDR3 nucleotides: TGTGCCAGTAGTTCGGGGGGGAACACTGAAGCTTTCTTT. Protein: CASSSGGNTEAFF.

The chain recombines TRBV11-2 with TRBJ2-7; 7 positions agree with TRBD2. Germline loops: CDR1 SGHAT, CDR2 FQNNGV. This CDR3 is 15 amino acids long. J was trimmed by 0 bases and V by 5 bases; bases with no gene match: 7. CDR3 loop: CASSPGGGSSYEQYF. The CDR3 nucleotides read TGTGCCAGCAGCCCCGGCGGCGGGAGCTCCTACGAGCAGTACTTC.

The rearrangement uses TRBV7-2 and TRBJ2-7; TRBD1 matches 9 bases. Germline V CDR1 and CDR2: SGHTA, FQGNSA. This CDR3 is 16 amino acids long. With V trimmed by 2 bases and J by 4 bases, 9 bases remained unmatched. CDR3 sequence (DNA): TGTGCCAGCAGCTTACTTCCCGGGACAGGGAGATACGAGCAGTACTTC. Residues: CASSLLPGTGRYEQYF. The full variable domain, completed using reference TRBV7-2 and TRBJ2-7, is GAGVSQSPSNKVTEKGKDVELRCDPISGHTALYWYRQSLGQGLEFLIYFQGNSAPDKSGLPSDRFSAERTGGSVSTLTIQRTQQEDSAVYLCASSLLPGTGRYEQYFGPGTRLTVT.

This clone has more than one count but fewer than ten. The V and J genes are TRBV7-9 and TRBJ1-2; 7 bases map to TRBD1. The V segment lost 2 bases and the J segment 4 bases; nucleotides outside the gene matches: 7. Germline assignment: CDR1 SEHNR and CDR2 FQNEAQ (reference sequence). The CDR3 covers 15 residues. The CDR3 spells CASSLRDSLIYGYTF. Here the CDR3 DNA reads TGTGCCAGCAGCTTACGGGACAGCCTAATCTATGGCTACACCTTC.

V and J are TRBV11-2 and TRBJ2-7, with TRBD2 matching over 7 bases. Germline V gene sequence: CDR1 SGHAT, CDR2 FQNNGV. V dropped 2 bases and J dropped 2; count of bases not matched to a gene: 6. CDR3 size: 15 residues. The CDR3 coding sequence is TGTGCCAGCAGCTTACGCGGGAGTTTGACCTACGAGCAGTACTTC. Protein sequence: CASSLRGSLTYEQYF.

The V and J genes are TRBV10-1 and TRBJ2-1; possibly TRBD2 for D (5 bases). The CDR3 extends over 16 amino acids. Germline CDR1 and CDR2: WNHNN and SYGVQD (reference sequence). Trimming removed 10 bases from V and 2 bases from J, with 21 bases in between. The CDR3 loop is CAKKAVKLDPYNEQFF. CDR3 nucleotides: TGCGCCAAGAAAGCGGTTAAATTAGACCCCTACAATGAGCAGTTCTTC.

This rearrangement joins TRBV7-6 to TRBJ1-2; 12 bases align to TRBD1. V gave up 1 base and J gave up 6 bases; unmatched junction bases: 3. Germline assignment: CDR1 SGHVS and CDR2 FNYEAQ. The CDR3 extends over 15 amino acids. As DNA, the CDR3 is TGTGCCAGCAGCTTAGATGGGACAGGGGGCGATGGCTACACCTTC. It yields the protein CASSLDGTGGDGYTF.

This chain connects TRBV9 to TRBJ2-7; a possible D gene is TRBD2 (6 bases). V lost 4 bases and J lost 0, with 17 bases in between. This CDR3 has 16 residues. CDR1 is SGDLS and CDR2 is YYNGEE in the germline V gene. CDR3 region: CASSPSPSGSSYEQYF. In DNA, the CDR3 is TGTGCCAGCAGCCCATCGCCCAGCGGGTCCTCCTACGAGCAGTACTTC.

The chain employs TRBV18 and TRBJ2-5; the match to TRBD1 covers 7 bases. The J segment lost 2 bases and the V segment lost 6 bases, leaving 9 bases of the junction unmatched. Germline V gene data show CDR1 as KGHSH and CDR2 as LQKENI. The CDR3 length is 15 residues. CDR3 in DNA: TGTGCCAGCTCGCGCAATACAGGGGAACAAGAGACCCAGTACTTC. Translation gives CASSRNTGEQETQYF.